What follows are 27 T cell receptor beta chains derived from one specimen sequenced in a study of shared T cell receptors in the human thymus (dated by TCRdb to the early 2020s). Receptor libraries were prepared by the immunoSEQ multiplex PCR assay. TCRdb carries this immuneACCESS record with in-frame sequences only. Its versions omit some clonotypes, under half of them owing to an unresolved V gene in the studies checked, with the rest unexplained. The sample table shows 55,000 to 75,000 clones, and about 95% are seen once. The top ten hold approximately 0.03% of the sample. Sequenced input: thymocytes. The receptors originated from a human donor.

The chain recombines TRBV6-1 with TRBJ1-5; no definite D call. The V end was cut by 6 bases, the J end by 3 bases, with 15 bases between. This CDR3 comprises 15 residues. Germline CDR1 is MNHNS and CDR2 is SASEGT. This chain's CDR3 is CASRFGGWANQPQHF. The CDR3 DNA is TGTGCCAGCAGATTTGGAGGGTGGGCCAATCAGCCCCAGCATTTT.

The V and J genes are TRBV15 and TRBJ2-3; D is tentatively TRBD1 or TRBD2 (6 bases each). The V and J ends lost 0 bases and 5 bases respectively, with 18 bases between them. CDR1 is LNHNV and CDR2 is YYDKDF in the germline V gene (reference sequence). CDR3 length: 17 amino acids. Here the CDR3 DNA reads TGTGCCACCAGCAGAGATCGGTCCCGGGGGCAGATAGATACGCAGTATTTT. Translating it yields CATSRDRSRGQIDTQYF.

The rearrangement links TRBV7-2 to TRBJ2-7; D uncertain. Trimming pared 3 bases from V and 0 bases from J, leaving 21 bases between. Germline V gives CDR1 SGHTA, CDR2 FQGNSA. This CDR3 is 18 amino acids long. In DNA, the CDR3 is TGTGCCAGCAGCTTCGGGTGTAGGAAAACTGGGGACTCCTACGAGCAGTACTTC. This encodes CASSFGCRKTGDSYEQYF.

The chain links TRBV7-3 to TRBJ2-7; TRBD1 or TRBD2 may be the D gene (5 bases each). CDR1 is SGHTA and CDR2 is FQGTGA in the germline V gene. With 5 bases removed from V and 4 bases from J, the gap between germline ends came to 15 bases. The CDR3 is 14 amino acids. DNA for the CDR3: TGTGCCAGCAGCCTACGACCGGGGCCATACGAGCAGTACTTC. Its protein is CASSLRPGPYEQYF.

This clone was detected only a few times. For the CDR3, the DNA is TGTGCCAGCAGTCCCGGGACAGAGAACACTGAAGCTTTCTTT. Its protein product is CASSPGTENTEAFF. This sequence joins TRBV25-1 and TRBJ1-1; 7 bases are a match to TRBD1. Per germline, CDR1 MGHDK and CDR2 SYGVNS. The CDR3 covers 14 residues. Trimming took 5 bases from V and 1 from J; bases not matched to a gene: 4.

V and J are TRBV4-3 and TRBJ2-1; 15 bases line up with TRBD2. Germline V lookup: CDR1 LGHNA, CDR2 YSLEER. V gave up 1 base and J gave up 4 bases; unmatched junction bases: 8. CDR3 length equals 19 residues. In DNA form, the CDR3 reads TGCGCCAGCAGCCAAGGGACCCATGGACTAGCGGGGGGGTACAATGAGCAGTTCTTC. Protein sequence: CASSQGTHGLAGGYNEQFF.

The chain's CDR3 is CASSQEKGTEISTNLLGNQPQHF. CDR3 bases: TGTGCCAGCAGCCAAGAGAAGGGGACAGAAATCAGTACTAACCTTTTAGGCAATCAGCCCCAGCATTTT. The genes are TRBV4-2 and TRBJ1-5; 7 nucleotides match TRBD1. The CDR3 contains 23 residues. Germline values: CDR1 LGHNA, CDR2 YNFKEQ. Trimming removed 0 bases from V and 2 bases from J; junction bases left unmatched: 25.

This sequence joins TRBV27 and TRBJ2-3; 8 bases align to TRBD2. Germline assignment: CDR1 MNHEY and CDR2 SMNVEV (reference sequence). The CDR3 totals 16 residues. Trimming at V came to 6 bases and at J to 1 base, leaving 9 bases not matched to a gene. CDR3 bases: TGTGCCAGCAGCCCCTCCTGCGGGGGGTGCACAGATACGCAGTATTTT. Translation gives CASSPSCGGCTDTQYF.

The rearrangement uses TRBV5-1 and TRBJ2-6, with 10 bases lining up with TRBD1. J was trimmed by 0 bases and V by 2 bases; bases with no gene match: 17. The CDR3 runs to 22 residues. Germline CDR1 and CDR2: SGHRS and YFSETQ. The CDR3 loop is CASSFRTGTGERSLSGANVLTF. CDR3 DNA sequence: TGCGCCAGCAGCTTCCGAACCGGGACAGGGGAAAGGTCTCTCTCTGGGGCCAACGTCCTGACTTTC.

This clone has just a few counts. The V and J genes are TRBV4-2 and TRBJ1-6; TRBD1 matches at 7 bases. The trim removed 1 base at V and 11 bases at J, leaving 5 bases unmatched. Germline CDR1 reads LGHNA; CDR2 reads YNFKEQ. The CDR3 runs 14 residues. CDR3 loop: CASSQGQGQTPLHF. In nucleotides, the CDR3 is TGTGCCAGCAGCCAAGGACAGGGACAAACACCCCTCCACTTT.

The genes are TRBV5-5 and TRBJ1-3, with D possibly TRBD1 on 6 matching bases. V was shortened by 3 bases and J by 0 bases, with 7 bases between the two germline ends. Germline CDR1 SGHKS, CDR2 YYEKEE (reference sequence). The CDR3 contains 14 residues. For the CDR3, the DNA is TGTGCCAGCAGCTCAGGGGTCTCTGGAAACACCATATATTTT. The encoded protein is CASSSGVSGNTIYF.

The chain has TRBV27 and TRBJ2-5; 9 nucleotides match TRBD2. Germline CDR1 MNHEY, CDR2 SMNVEV (reference sequence). This CDR3 has 15 amino acids. V gave up 3 bases and J gave up 0 bases; unmatched junction bases: 2. In nucleotides, the CDR3 is TGTGCCAGCAGTTTTTCTAGCGGGGACCAAGAGACCCAGTACTTC. Its translation: CASSFSSGDQETQYF.

V is TRBV18 and J is TRBJ2-7; D is possibly TRBD1 (5 bases). The CDR3 has 13 residues. CDR1 is KGHSH and CDR2 is LQKENI in the germline V gene. With 1 base removed from V and 6 bases from J, the gap between germline ends came to 10 bases. CDR3 bases: TGTGCCAGCTCACCACTAGGGGTGGGCGAGCAGTACTTC. It specifies CASSPLGVGEQYF.

J is TRBJ2-6 and V is TRBV14; perhaps TRBD2 as D (6 bases). The CDR3 covers 21 residues. V was clipped by 1 base and J by 2 bases, with 24 bases between them. Germline V gene data show CDR1 as SGHDN and CDR2 as FVKESK. CDR3 region: CASSQAEIGGDPSTGANVLTF. CDR3 nucleotide sequence: TGTGCCAGCAGCCAAGCGGAAATAGGAGGGGATCCCTCGACTGGGGCCAACGTCCTGACTTTC. Full variable domain (missing parts from reference TRBV14 and TRBJ2-6): EAGVTQFPSHSVIEKGQTVTLRCDPISGHDNLYWYRRVMGKEIKFLLHFVKESKQDESGMPNNRFLAERTGGTYSTLKVQPAELEDSGVYFCASSQAEIGGDPSTGANVLTFGAGSRLTVL.

As DNA, the CDR3 is TGTGCCAGCAGTAAGGATCCAACTAGCGGGGGAATCTACAATGAGCAGTTCTTC. It translates to CASSKDPTSGGIYNEQFF. V is TRBV28 and J is TRBJ2-1; 11 bases are shared with TRBD2. The junction had 12 bases not matched to a gene; V was cut back by 5 bases and J by 3 bases. The length of the CDR3 is 18 residues. Germline V gene sequence: CDR1 MDHEN, CDR2 SYDVKM.

CDR3 protein: CASSYSEDQPQHF. The CDR3, as DNA: TGTGCCAGCAGTTACAGTGAGGATCAGCCCCAGCATTTT. The rearrangement uses TRBV6-5 and TRBJ1-5; D unresolved. Germline CDR1 and CDR2: MNHEY and SVGAGI. The CDR3 totals 13 residues. Trimming pared 2 bases from V and 5 bases from J, leaving 7 bases between.

The chain is built from TRBV7-3 and TRBJ2-1; the match to TRBD2 covers 9 bases. Trimming took 4 bases from V and 4 from J; bases not matched to a gene: 5. The CDR3 loop spans 15 amino acids. Germline V gives CDR1 SGHTA, CDR2 FQGTGA. The CDR3 is CASSWGLALYNEQFF. CDR3 in DNA: TGTGCCAGCAGCTGGGGACTAGCTCTTTACAATGAGCAGTTCTTC.

The CDR3 loop is CASSEQGANQPQHF. The CDR3 DNA is TGTGCCAGCAGCGAACAGGGGGCCAATCAGCCCCAGCATTTT. V is TRBV9 and J is TRBJ1-5; TRBD1 aligns across 9 bases. Germline-derived CDR1 and CDR2 are SGDLS and YYNGEE. Germline trimming cut 3 bases from V and 3 bases from J; bases unmatched to any gene: 1. This CDR3 contains 14 residues.

This clone was seen just once. V is TRBV30 and J is TRBJ2-7; D is perhaps TRBD2 (7 bases). This CDR3 has 12 amino acids. V was shortened by 6 bases and J by 7 bases, with 16 bases between the two germline ends. The V gene's germline CDR1 is GTSNPN and CDR2 SVGIG (reference sequence). The CDR3 bases are TGTGCCTGCCTGTCGGGGGGCCGGGAGCAGTACTTC. Its translation is CACLSGGREQYF.

The chain has TRBV7-2 and TRBJ2-7; 9 bases match TRBD1. Germline V gene data show CDR1 as SGHTA and CDR2 as FQGNSA. V dropped 7 bases and J dropped 4; count of bases not matched to a gene: 14. The CDR3 is made up of 16 amino acids. The chain's CDR3 is CASTSILGQGMYEQYF. CDR3 DNA: TGTGCCAGCACCTCCATTCTTGGACAGGGGATGTACGAGCAGTACTTC. The whole variable domain, remainder taken from reference TRBV7-2 and TRBJ2-7, is GAGVSQSPSNKVTEKGKDVELRCDPISGHTALYWYRQSLGQGLEFLIYFQGNSAPDKSGLPSDRFSAERTGGSVSTLTIQRTQQEDSAVYLCASTSILGQGMYEQYFGPGTRLTVT.

This chain joins TRBV14 and TRBJ2-7; TRBD1 is a possible D gene (6 bases). V dropped 4 bases and J dropped 3 bases, with 16 bases sitting between them. The germline V gene has CDR1 SGHDN and CDR2 FVKESK. The CDR3 is 15 residues long. CDR3 sequence: CASSPTRTAYYEQYF. In nucleotides, the CDR3 is TGTGCCAGCAGCCCGACTCGGACAGCTTACTACGAGCAGTACTTC.

This chain joins TRBV27 and TRBJ1-1, with D unclear. Deletions cut 6 bases from V and 7 bases from J, with 15 bases between. CDR1 and CDR2 from the germline V gene are MNHEY and SMNVEV (reference sequence). This CDR3 has 13 residues. CDR3 DNA sequence: TGTGCCAGCAGCCACAAAACCTTTAGTGAAGCTTTCTTT. The encoded protein is CASSHKTFSEAFF.

The V gene is TRBV10-3, the J gene TRBJ1-2, with 12 bases lining up with TRBD1. Losses at the gene ends were 4 bases for V and 2 bases for J; bases not matched to a gene: 8. The germline V gene has CDR1 ENHRY and CDR2 SYGVKD. The CDR3 loop spans 17 amino acids. Written as DNA, the CDR3 is TGTGCCATCAGTGGTGGGGACAGGGGGCTTGGAAACTATGGCTACACCTTC. This codes for CAISGGDRGLGNYGYTF.

This chain joins TRBV7-3 and TRBJ2-4; the match to TRBD1 covers 10 bases. The CDR3 totals 14 residues. V gave up 2 bases and J gave up 8 bases; unmatched junction bases: 3. Germline assignment: CDR1 SGHTA and CDR2 FQGTGA. CDR3 in amino acids: CASSLGTGVDIQYF. The CDR3, as DNA: TGTGCCAGCAGCTTAGGGACAGGGGTGGACATTCAGTACTTC.

The J gene is TRBJ1-2, the V gene TRBV4-1, with D possibly being TRBD1 (6 bases). The CDR3 length is 14 residues. Trimming cost V 0 bases and J 6 bases, with 11 bases left between them. The V gene's germline CDR1 is MGHRA and CDR2 YSYEKL. CDR3 DNA sequence: TGCGCCAGCAGCCAAGACCGTACAGGGCATGGCTACACCTTC. Translated, it gives CASSQDRTGHGYTF.

This sequence joins TRBV7-6 and TRBJ1-5; TRBD1 aligns across 8 bases. CDR3 length equals 13 residues. Germline V gives CDR1 SGHVS, CDR2 FNYEAQ. Trimming at V came to 5 bases and at J to 5 bases, leaving 2 bases not matched to a gene. CDR3 DNA: TGTGCCAGCAGCCTACAGGGGGATCAGCCCCAGCATTTT. It is translated as CASSLQGDQPQHF.

The chain combines TRBV18 with TRBJ2-1, with unresolved D. V was cut by 0 bases and J by 3 bases, with 12 bases left in between. Germline loops: CDR1 KGHSH, CDR2 LQKENI. CDR3 length: 16 amino acids. The CDR3 region has the DNA TGTGCCAGCTCACCACCGCGACTCCCCATCTACAATGAGCAGTTCTTC. Protein product: CASSPPRLPIYNEQFF. The full variable domain, completed using reference TRBV18 and TRBJ2-1, is NAGVMQNPRHLVRRRGQEARLRCSPMKGHSHVYWYRQLPEEGLKFMVYLQKENIIDESGMPKERFSAEFPKEGPSILRIQQVVRGDSAAYFCASSPPRLPIYNEQFFGPGTRLTVL.